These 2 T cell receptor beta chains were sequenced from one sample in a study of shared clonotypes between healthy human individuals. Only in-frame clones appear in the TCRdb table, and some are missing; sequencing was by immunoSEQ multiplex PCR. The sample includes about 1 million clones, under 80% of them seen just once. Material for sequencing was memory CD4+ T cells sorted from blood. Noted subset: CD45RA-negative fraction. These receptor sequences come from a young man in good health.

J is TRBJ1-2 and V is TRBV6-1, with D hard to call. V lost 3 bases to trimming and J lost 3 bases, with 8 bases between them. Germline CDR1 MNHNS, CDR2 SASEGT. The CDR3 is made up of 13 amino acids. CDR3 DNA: TGTGCCAGCAGTGATACAGATTACTATGGCTACACCTTC. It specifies CASSDTDYYGYTF.

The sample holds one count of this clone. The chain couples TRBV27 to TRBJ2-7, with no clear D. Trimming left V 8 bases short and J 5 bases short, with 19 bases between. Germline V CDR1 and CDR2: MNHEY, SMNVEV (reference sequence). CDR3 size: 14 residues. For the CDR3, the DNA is TGTGCCAGCTCCTCAGGTAGGCTAGTCGACGAGCAGTACTTC. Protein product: CASSSGRLVDEQYF.